This TCR beta chain was identified in a study of blood T cell repertoires in COVID-19. J was trimmed by 1 base and V by 4 bases; bases with no gene match: 5. The CDR3 has 15 amino acids. CDR1 is SGHRS and CDR2 is YFSETQ in the germline V gene. Profiling relied on immunoSEQ multiplex PCR, and the TCRdb table lists in-frame clones only, not all of them. Of a few hundred thousand clones listed, around 90% were seen once; the top ten hold about 2%. The chain links TRBV5-1 to TRBJ2-5; TRBD1 matches 9 bases. The sequencing input was peripheral blood. This clonotype was sampled from a man between 18 and 35 years old with active or convalescent COVID-19. The CDR3, as DNA: TGCGCCAGCAGCCTCCGGACAGGGGCCCAAGAGACCCAGTACTTC. The encoded protein is CASSLRTGAQETQYF. Together with reference TRBV5-1 and TRBJ2-5, the CDR3 gives the full variable domain: KAGVTQTPRYLIKTRGQQVTLSCSPISGHRSVSWYQQTPGQGLQFLFEYFSETQRNKGNFPGRFSGRQFSNSRSEMNVSTLELGDSALYLCASSLRTGAQETQYFGPGTRLLVL.